This T cell receptor (beta chain) was sequenced during a study of blood T cell repertoires in COVID-19. This table comes from immunoSEQ multiplex PCR, and its TCRdb copy is limited to in-frame clones, with some not included. Of 260,000 or so clones listed, 85% were seen once; the top ten hold 2.5%. V shed 3 bases and J shed 8 bases, with 13 bases lying between them. This CDR3 is built from 13 residues. From germline, CDR1 is GTSNPN and CDR2 SVGIG (reference sequence). The source material was PBMCs or T cells enriched from blood (not recorded which). The TCR sequence derives from a woman aged 45-65 years who had recovered from COVID-19. This chain connects TRBV30 to TRBJ1-4; D gene uncertain. The CDR3 sequence: CAWSWGGEEKLFF. The CDR3 coding sequence is TGTGCCTGGAGCTGGGGAGGTGAAGAAAAACTGTTTTTT.